Below, 5 T cell receptor beta chains from the same sample are listed, as sequenced in a study of early T cells in non-severe SARS-CoV-2 infection. Each CDR3 protein is one row after TCRdb ran MiXCR on the 5' RACE reads. The sample carries tens of thousands of distinct CDR3 sequences, approximately 9.1% recorded once. The source material was whole blood. The receptors stem from an adult who was a healthcare worker with PCR-confirmed SARS-CoV-2 infection or an uninfected control (not recorded which).

This clonotype was counted many times. The V call is TRBV2, the J call TRBJ2-5, with 10 nucleotides matching TRBD2. The CDR3 has 15 amino acids. Germline V CDR1 and CDR2: SNHLY, FYNNEI. With V trimmed by 3 bases and J by 6 bases, 7 bases remained unmatched. The DNA for the CDR3 is TGTGCCAGCAGTGACCACGGACTAGCGGCCAAGACCCAGTACTTC. Amino acids: CASSDHGLAAKTQYF.

CDR3 DNA sequence: TGTGCCAGCAGCCAGGACGTAAGTGGCAATCAGCCCCAGCATTTT. It is translated as CASSQDVSGNQPQHF. This chain joins TRBV16 and TRBJ1-5; the D is unclear. The ends were cut back, 3 bases at V and 2 bases at J, with 11 bases in the middle. The CDR3 spans 15 residues. The germline V gene has CDR1 KGHSY and CDR2 FQNENV.

The rearrangement uses TRBV15 and TRBJ2-6; D uncertain. The V gene lost 0 bases and the J gene lost 2 bases, with 8 bases spanning the gap. CDR3 length: 16 amino acids. From germline, CDR1 is LNHNV and CDR2 YYDKDF (reference sequence). The CDR3: CATSREGSTGANVLTF. DNA for the CDR3: TGTGCCACCAGCAGAGAGGGTTCAACTGGGGCCAACGTCCTGACTTTC. Combining the CDR3 with reference TRBV15 and TRBJ2-6 gives the whole variable domain DAMVIQNPRYQVTQFGKPVTLSCSQTLNHNVMYWYQQKSSQAPKLLFHYYDKDFNNEADTPDNFQSRRPNTSFCFLDIRSPGLGDTAMYLCATSREGSTGANVLTFGAGSRLTVL.

The chain couples TRBV2 to TRBJ1-1; no clear D. Germline values: CDR1 SNHLY, CDR2 FYNNEI. This CDR3 region has 13 residues. V gave up 6 bases and J gave up 9 bases, with 17 bases separating them. In DNA form, the CDR3 reads TGTGCCAGCAGGGAGGAGGGTCTGGGCAAAGCTTTCTTT. Encoded protein: CASREEGLGKAFF.

In this sample, this clonotype turned up many times. This chain connects TRBV7-6 to TRBJ2-1; possibly TRBD1 for D (6 bases). CDR1 is SGHVS, CDR2 FNYEAQ, per germline. The CDR3 is made up of 15 amino acids. Trimming left V 7 bases short and J 7 bases short, with 20 bases between. In DNA, the CDR3 is TGTGCCAGCAACTCTGGTGGGGGCGCGGGTAATGAGCAGTTCTTC. Translation gives CASNSGGGAGNEQFF. Full variable domain (remainder filled in from reference TRBV7-6 and TRBJ2-1): GAGVSQSPRYKVTKRGQDVALRCDPISGHVSLYWYRQALGQGPEFLTYFNYEAQQDKSGLPNDRFSAERPEGSISTLTIQRTEQRDSAMYRCASNSGGGAGNEQFFGPGTRLTVL.